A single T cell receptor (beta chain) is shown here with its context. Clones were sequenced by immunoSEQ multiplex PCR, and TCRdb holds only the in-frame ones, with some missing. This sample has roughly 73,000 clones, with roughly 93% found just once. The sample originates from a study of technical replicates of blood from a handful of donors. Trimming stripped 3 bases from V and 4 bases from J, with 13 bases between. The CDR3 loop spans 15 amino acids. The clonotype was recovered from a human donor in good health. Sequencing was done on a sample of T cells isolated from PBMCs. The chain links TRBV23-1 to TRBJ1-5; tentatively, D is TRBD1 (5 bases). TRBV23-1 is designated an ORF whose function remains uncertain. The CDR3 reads CASSHIGAYNQPQHF. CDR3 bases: TGCGCCAGCAGTCATATTGGGGCCTATAATCAGCCCCAGCATTTT.